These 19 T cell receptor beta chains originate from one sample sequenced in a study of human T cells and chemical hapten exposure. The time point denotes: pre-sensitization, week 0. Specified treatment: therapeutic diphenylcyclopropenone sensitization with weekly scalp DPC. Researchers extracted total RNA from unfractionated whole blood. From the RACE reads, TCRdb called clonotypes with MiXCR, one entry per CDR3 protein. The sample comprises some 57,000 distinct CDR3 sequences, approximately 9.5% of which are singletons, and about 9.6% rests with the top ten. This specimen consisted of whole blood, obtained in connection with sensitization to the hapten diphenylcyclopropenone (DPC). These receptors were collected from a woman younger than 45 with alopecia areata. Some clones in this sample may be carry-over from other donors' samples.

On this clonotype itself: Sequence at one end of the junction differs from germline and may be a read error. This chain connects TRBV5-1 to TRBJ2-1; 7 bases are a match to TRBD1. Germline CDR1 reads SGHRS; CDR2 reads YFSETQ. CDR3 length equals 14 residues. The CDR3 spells CASSGDSLVNDQFF. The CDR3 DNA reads TGCGCCAGCAGTGGGGACAGTTTGGTAAATGACCAGTTCTTC.

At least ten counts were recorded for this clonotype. The CDR3 DNA reads as TGTGCCAGCAGCCAAGATGTGCGGCAGGGGGCCTATGGCTACACCTTC. Encoded protein: CASSQDVRQGAYGYTF. The rearrangement joins TRBV14 to TRBJ1-2; 8 bases are shared with TRBD1. The CDR3 length is 16 residues. CDR1 and CDR2 from the germline V gene are SGHDN and FVKESK. Trimming cost V 0 bases and J 4 bases; bases outside gene matches: 7.

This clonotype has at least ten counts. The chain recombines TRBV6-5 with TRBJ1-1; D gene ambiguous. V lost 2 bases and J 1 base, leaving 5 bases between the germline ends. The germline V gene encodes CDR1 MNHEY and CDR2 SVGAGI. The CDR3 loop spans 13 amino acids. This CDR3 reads CASSYPRNTEAFF. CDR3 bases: TGTGCCAGCAGTTACCCCAGGAACACTGAAGCTTTCTTT.

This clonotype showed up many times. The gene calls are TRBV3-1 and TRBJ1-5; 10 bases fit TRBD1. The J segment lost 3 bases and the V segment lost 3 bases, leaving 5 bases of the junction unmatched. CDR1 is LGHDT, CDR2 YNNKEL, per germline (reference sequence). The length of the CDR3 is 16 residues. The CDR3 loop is CASSQGDRGLNQPQHF. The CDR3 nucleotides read TGTGCCAGCAGCCAGGGGGACAGGGGTCTCAATCAGCCCCAGCATTTT.

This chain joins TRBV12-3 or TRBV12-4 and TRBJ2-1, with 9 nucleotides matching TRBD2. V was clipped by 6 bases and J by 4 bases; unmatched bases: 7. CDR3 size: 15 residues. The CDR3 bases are TGTGCCAGCAGCCGCCAGCGGGGGGCTTACAATGAGCAGTTCTTC. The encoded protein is CASSRQRGAYNEQFF.

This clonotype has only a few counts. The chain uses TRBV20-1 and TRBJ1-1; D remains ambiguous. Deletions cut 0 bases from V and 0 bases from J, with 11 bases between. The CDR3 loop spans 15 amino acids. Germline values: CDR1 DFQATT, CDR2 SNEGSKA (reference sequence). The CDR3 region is CSARDWVAMNTEAFF. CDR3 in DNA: TGCAGTGCTAGAGATTGGGTAGCTATGAACACTGAAGCTTTCTTT.

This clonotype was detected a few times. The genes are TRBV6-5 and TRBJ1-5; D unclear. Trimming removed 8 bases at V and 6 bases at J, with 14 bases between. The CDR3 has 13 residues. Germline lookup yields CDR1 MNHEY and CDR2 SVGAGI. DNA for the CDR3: TGTGCCAGCGGCCGCGCGGGAGGTCAGCCCCAGCATTTT. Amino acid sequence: CASGRAGGQPQHF.

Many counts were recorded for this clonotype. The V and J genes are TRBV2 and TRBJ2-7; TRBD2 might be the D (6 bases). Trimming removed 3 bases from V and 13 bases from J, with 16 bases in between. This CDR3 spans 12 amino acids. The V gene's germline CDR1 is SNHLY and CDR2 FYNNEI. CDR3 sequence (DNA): TGTGCCAGCAGTGATTCTGGGGGAGGCGGATACTTC. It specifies CASSDSGGGGYF.

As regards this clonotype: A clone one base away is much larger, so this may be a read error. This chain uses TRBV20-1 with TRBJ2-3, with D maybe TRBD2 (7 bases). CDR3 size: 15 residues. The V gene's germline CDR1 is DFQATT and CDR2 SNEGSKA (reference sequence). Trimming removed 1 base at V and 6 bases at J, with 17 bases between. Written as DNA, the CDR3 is TGCAGTGCTAGAGGATATGGCGGGGGCGGGGATACGCAGTATTTT. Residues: CSARGYGGGGDTQYF.

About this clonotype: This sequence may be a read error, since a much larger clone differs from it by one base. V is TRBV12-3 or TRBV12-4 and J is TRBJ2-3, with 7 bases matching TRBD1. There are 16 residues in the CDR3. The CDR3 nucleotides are TGTGCCAGCAGTCCAGTGGGACAGCGTAGCACAAATACGCAGTATTTT. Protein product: CASSPVGQRSTNTQYF.

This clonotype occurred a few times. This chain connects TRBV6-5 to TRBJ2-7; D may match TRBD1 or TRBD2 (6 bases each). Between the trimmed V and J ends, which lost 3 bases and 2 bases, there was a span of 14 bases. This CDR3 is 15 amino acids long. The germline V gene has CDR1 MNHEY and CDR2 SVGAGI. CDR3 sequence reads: CASSYEGGPAYEQYF. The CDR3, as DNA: TGTGCCAGCAGTTATGAGGGGGGACCGGCCTACGAGCAGTACTTC.

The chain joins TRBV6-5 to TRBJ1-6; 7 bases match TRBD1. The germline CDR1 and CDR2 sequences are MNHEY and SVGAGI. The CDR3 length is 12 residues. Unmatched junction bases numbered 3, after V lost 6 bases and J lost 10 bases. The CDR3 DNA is TGTGCCAGCAGGACAGGGCCCTCACCCCTCCACTTT. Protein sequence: CASRTGPSPLHF.

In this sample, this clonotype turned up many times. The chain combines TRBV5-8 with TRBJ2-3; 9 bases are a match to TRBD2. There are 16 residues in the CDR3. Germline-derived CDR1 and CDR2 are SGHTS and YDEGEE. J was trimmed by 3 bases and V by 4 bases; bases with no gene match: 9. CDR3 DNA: TGTGCCAGCAGCCCGGGGAGCGGGGGGCCGACAGATACGCAGTATTTT. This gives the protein CASSPGSGGPTDTQYF.

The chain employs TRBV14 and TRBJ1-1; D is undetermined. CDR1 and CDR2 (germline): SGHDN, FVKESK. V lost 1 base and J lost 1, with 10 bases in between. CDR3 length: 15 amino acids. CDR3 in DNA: TGTGCCAGCAGCCAAGCCCGACCGTGGAACACTGAAGCTTTCTTT. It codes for CASSQARPWNTEAFF.

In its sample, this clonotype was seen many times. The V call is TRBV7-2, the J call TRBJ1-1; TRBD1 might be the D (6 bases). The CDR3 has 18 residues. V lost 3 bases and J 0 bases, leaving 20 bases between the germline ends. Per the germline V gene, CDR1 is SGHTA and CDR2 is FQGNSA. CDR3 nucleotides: TGTGCCAGCAGCTTTAGAAACTCCCGGGACACCCTGAACACTGAAGCTTTCTTT. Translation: CASSFRNSRDTLNTEAFF.

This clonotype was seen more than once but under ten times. CDR3 sequence (DNA): TGTGCCAGCAGCTTAAGCTTAGCCAAAAACATTCAGTACTTC. It yields the protein CASSLSLAKNIQYF. This chain joins TRBV7-2 and TRBJ2-4; D not resolved. Between the trimmed V and J ends, which lost 2 bases and 0 bases, there was a span of 5 bases. This CDR3 region has 14 residues. Germline CDR1 and CDR2: SGHTA and FQGNSA.

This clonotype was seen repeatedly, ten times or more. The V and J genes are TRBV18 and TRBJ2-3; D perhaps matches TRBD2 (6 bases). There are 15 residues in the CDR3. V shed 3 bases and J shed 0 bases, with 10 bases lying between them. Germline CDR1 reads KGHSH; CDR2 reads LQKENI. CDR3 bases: TGTGCCAGCTCACCTTCGGGACTCAGCACAGATACGCAGTATTTT. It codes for CASSPSGLSTDTQYF. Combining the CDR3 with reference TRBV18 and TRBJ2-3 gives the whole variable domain NAGVMQNPRHLVRRRGQEARLRCSPMKGHSHVYWYRQLPEEGLKFMVYLQKENIIDESGMPKERFSAEFPKEGPSILRIQQVVRGDSAAYFCASSPSGLSTDTQYFGPGTRLTVL.

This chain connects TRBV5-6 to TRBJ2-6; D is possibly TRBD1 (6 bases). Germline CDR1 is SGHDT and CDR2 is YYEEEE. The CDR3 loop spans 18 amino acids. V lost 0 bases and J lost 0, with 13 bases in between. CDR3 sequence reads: CASSLGQVISSGANVLTF. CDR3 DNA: TGTGCCAGCAGCTTGGGACAGGTGATTAGCTCTGGGGCCAACGTCCTGACTTTC.

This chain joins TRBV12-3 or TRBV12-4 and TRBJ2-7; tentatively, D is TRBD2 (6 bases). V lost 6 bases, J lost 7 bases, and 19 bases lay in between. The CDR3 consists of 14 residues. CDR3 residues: CASSRSGLYVEQYF. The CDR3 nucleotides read TGTGCCAGCAGCAGAAGCGGGCTTTACGTGGAGCAGTACTTC.